The clone carrying this T cell receptor (beta chain) was counted between two and nine times. Antigen unknown. This sample is drawn from a study of CD8 T cells in ankylosing spondylitis. Germline-derived CDR1 and CDR2 are SGHKS and YYEKEE (reference sequence). The V end lost 4 bases, the J end lost 0 bases, and 13 bases lay between the germline ends. CDR3 size: 16 residues. The authors made TCR beta libraries by quantitative 5'-RACE with molecular barcodes. TCRdb passed the 5' RACE reads through MiXCR, listing each CDR3 protein once. This sample has approximately 500,000 distinct CDR3 sequences, with roughly an eighth found just once. Overall study findings and caveats: A number of the motif variants had already been described in reactive arthritis synovial fluid and blood. For ankylosing spondylitis blood, a TCR beta motif of 7 or 8 highly homologous variants appeared characteristic.

Sequencing used blood, either unsorted or a sorted T cell fraction (not recorded which). This TCR was recovered from a male donor with ankylosing spondylitis. The rearrangement uses TRBV5-5 and TRBJ1-4; no reliable D call. CDR3 amino acids: CASSGDYGATNEKLFF. CDR3 sequence (DNA): TGTGCCAGCAGCGGTGATTACGGGGCAACTAATGAAAAACTGTTTTTT.